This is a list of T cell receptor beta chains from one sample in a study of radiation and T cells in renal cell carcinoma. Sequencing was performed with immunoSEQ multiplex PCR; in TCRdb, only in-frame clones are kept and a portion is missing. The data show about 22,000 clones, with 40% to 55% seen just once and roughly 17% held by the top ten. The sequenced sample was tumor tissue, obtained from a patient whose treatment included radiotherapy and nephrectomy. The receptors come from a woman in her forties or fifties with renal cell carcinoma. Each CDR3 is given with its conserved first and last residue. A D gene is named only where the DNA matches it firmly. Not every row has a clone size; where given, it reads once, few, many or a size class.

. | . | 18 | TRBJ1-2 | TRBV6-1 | TGTGCCAGCAGTGAAGCTCAGGACAGTTCAGTAGCGGTCTGGGGCTACACCTTC | CASSEAQDSSVAVWGYTF
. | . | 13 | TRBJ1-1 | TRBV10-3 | TGTGCCATCAGTGATACAGTGAACACTGAAGCTTTCTTT | CAISDTVNTEAFF
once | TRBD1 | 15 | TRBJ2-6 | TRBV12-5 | TGTGCTAGTGGTTCTGACAGGGTTAGCGCCAACGTCCTGACTTTC | CASGSDRVSANVLTF
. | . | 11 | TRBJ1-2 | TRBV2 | TGTGCCGACCTACAGGTCTATGGCTACACCTTC | CADLQVYGYTF
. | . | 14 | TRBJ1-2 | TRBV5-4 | TGTGCCAGCACCTCCCAGACGGATTTAGGTGGCTACACCTTC | CASTSQTDLGGYTF
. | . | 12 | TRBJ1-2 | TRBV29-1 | TGCAGCGTTGAGGCGGAGAACTATGGCTACACCTTC | CSVEAENYGYTF
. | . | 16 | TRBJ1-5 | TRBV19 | TGTGCCAGTAGTCCTGCCGGGATTAGGGACGGTCAGCCCCAGCATTTT | CASSPAGIRDGQPQHF
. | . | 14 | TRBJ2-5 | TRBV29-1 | TGCAGCGTTGAAACCCTGCAGGTACAAGAGACCCAGTACTTC | CSVETLQVQETQYF
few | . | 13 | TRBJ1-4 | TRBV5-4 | TGTGCCAGCAGCCCCTCACAGACAGAAAAACTGTTTTTT | CASSPSQTEKLFF
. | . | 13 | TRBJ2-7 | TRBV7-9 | TGTGCCAGCAGCTGGTCGTTGACCTACGAGCAGTACTTC | CASSWSLTYEQYF
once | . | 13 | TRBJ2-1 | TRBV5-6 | TGTGCCAGCAGCACGACCCCGGTCCATGAGCAGTTCTTC | CASSTTPVHEQFF